Listed below are T cell receptor beta chains from one sample, sequenced in a study of beta chain features in type 1 diabetes. The assay was immunoSEQ multiplex PCR, and TCRdb's table has in-frame clones only and misses some. The table lists 600,000 to 750,000 clones, around 12% of them singletons. Sequencing was performed on naive CD4+ T cells from blood. The receptor source for this set is a man aged 25-40 years with type 1 diabetes. Both conserved end residues are part of each CDR3. D genes are given only for firm matches. Only some rows state a clone size, as once, few, many or a class for expanded clones.

TGCGCCAGCCGACCGGGACTAGCGGGACTTAGCACAGATACGCAGTATTTT,CASRPGLAGLSTDTQYF,few,TRBV5-1,TRBD2,TRBJ2-3
TGTGCCAGCAGCGTATCCAGGACACCGAACACCGGGGAGCTGTTTTTT,CASSVSRTPNTGELFF,few,TRBV9,.,TRBJ2-2
TGTGCCAGCAGTCAAGCGGGGGGGCAAGAGACCCAGTACTTC,CASSQAGGQETQYF,.,TRBV25-1,TRBD2,TRBJ2-5
TGTGCCAGCAGTGACGGCCTTAGAGGCTACACCTTC,CASSDGLRGYTF,.,TRBV11-2,.,TRBJ1-2
TGTGCCAGCAGCGTAGACCCCTCCTCCTGGGATGGCTACACCTTC,CASSVDPSSWDGYTF,few,TRBV9,.,TRBJ1-2
TGTGCCTGGAGTGTAAGGGCTTCCTGGGAAAACACCATATATTTT,CAWSVRASWENTIYF,.,TRBV30,.,TRBJ1-3
TGTGCCAGCAGTCCTGGACGGAGCTCTGGAAACACCATATATTTT,CASSPGRSSGNTIYF,.,TRBV28,.,TRBJ1-3
TGTGCCAGCAGCCTCCTCCGGACTGAAGCTTTCTTT,CASSLLRTEAFF,.,TRBV13,.,TRBJ1-1
TGTGCCAGCAGTAAATCAGGGGTCCCCTACGAGCAGTACTTC,CASSKSGVPYEQYF,.,TRBV27,.,TRBJ2-7
TGTGCCAGCAGCTTGGAATCGGGCAGGGATGCTTTCTTT,CASSLESGRDAFF,few,TRBV5-5,.,TRBJ1-1
TGTGCCAGCAGTGACCCACGCGGGGTTCACATTCAGTACTTC,CASSDPRGVHIQYF,few,TRBV2,.,TRBJ2-4
TGTGCCAGCAGTTTAGGGCAGGGCGGAAGGCCCCAGCATTTT,CASSLGQGGRPQHF,few,TRBV28,.,TRBJ1-5
TGTGCCAGTAGTTCGACAGGAGCGTACGAGCAGTACTTC,CASSSTGAYEQYF,few,TRBV19,.,TRBJ2-7
TGCGCCAGCAGCGAGGGACAGATCGACGAGACCCAGTACTTC,CASSEGQIDETQYF,few,TRBV5-1,TRBD1,TRBJ2-5
TGTGCCAGCAGCGTAGCAGCCAGGACTGACTCTGGGGCCAACGTCCTGACTTTC,CASSVAARTDSGANVLTF,.,TRBV9,.,TRBJ2-6
TGTGCCAGCAGCCCCGATGGGGACAGGGGGCGAGTACTCGATGAGCAGTTCTTC,CASSPDGDRGRVLDEQFF,few,TRBV9,TRBD1,TRBJ2-1